The 15 T cell receptor beta chains below come from one sample, sequenced in a study of cytomegalovirus exposure and HLA in healthy donors (dated by TCRdb to the late 2010s). The protocol used for the library was the immunoSEQ multiplex PCR assay. For the multiplex PCR, a mixture combining 60 forward primers for TCR Vbeta segments and 13 reverse primers for TCR Jbeta segments was used. The immuneACCESS repertoire file appears here via TCRdb, limited to in-frame rearrangements. These files lack a portion of the clones; in checked studies, under half of the deficit traces to unresolved V genes, and the cause of the others is not known. Present in this sample are roughly 140,000 clones, just over 70% of which were seen just once. The top ten clonotypes cover about 1.5% of the sample. The sequenced sample was PBMCs. The receptors originated from a woman under 40 in good health and CMV-seronegative.

The V gene is TRBV4-1, the J gene TRBJ1-5; D remains ambiguous. CDR1 and CDR2 (germline): MGHRA, YSYEKL. The CDR3 is 15 residues long. V dropped 4 bases and J dropped 2 bases, with 12 bases sitting between them. CDR3 nucleotide sequence: TGCGCCAGCAGCCTTACGGAGGCTGGCAATCAGCCCCAGCATTTT. This gives the protein CASSLTEAGNQPQHF.

The chain carries TRBV28 and TRBJ1-5; TRBD1 matches at 9 bases. J gave up 1 base and V 6 bases, and 4 bases lay outside the gene matches. Germline V CDR1 and CDR2: MDHEN, SYDVKM. This CDR3 contains 15 residues. The CDR3 coding sequence is TGTGCCAGCAGCTTTACAGGGGGCAGCAATCAGCCCCAGCATTTT. This encodes CASSFTGGSNQPQHF.

V gene TRBV11-2 combines with J gene TRBJ2-1; TRBD1 is a possible D gene (6 bases). Germline V CDR1 and CDR2: SGHAT, FQNNGV. CDR3 length equals 15 residues. V was cut by 2 bases and J by 6 bases, with 14 bases left in between. The CDR3 loop reads CASSLQGFSGNEQFF. CDR3 nucleotides: TGTGCCAGCAGCTTACAGGGGTTTTCGGGCAATGAGCAGTTCTTC.

The gene calls are TRBV5-1 and TRBJ2-7, with unresolved D. Germline V gene lookup returns CDR1 SGHRS and CDR2 YFSETQ. The CDR3 covers 13 residues. Between the trimmed V and J ends, which lost 0 bases and 7 bases, there was a span of 11 bases. In nucleotides, the CDR3 is TGCGCCAGCAGCTTGGGATCCCCCGGGGAGCAGTACGTC. As protein: CASSLGSPGEQYV.

This clone has just one count. The chain couples TRBV2 to TRBJ1-5; 8 bases fit TRBD1. Germline CDR1 is SNHLY and CDR2 is FYNNEI. V was clipped by 1 base and J by 3 bases; unmatched bases: 11. CDR3 length: 18 residues. This CDR3 is CASSEETDRVDINQPQHF. The DNA for the CDR3 is TGTGCCAGCAGTGAAGAAACGGACAGGGTTGATATCAATCAGCCCCAGCATTTT.

This chain uses TRBV7-9 with TRBJ2-7; TRBD1 matches 12 bases. Germline CDR1 SEHNR, CDR2 FQNEAQ (reference sequence). The J segment lost 5 bases and the V segment lost 1 base, leaving 15 bases of the junction unmatched. The CDR3 is made up of 19 amino acids. CDR3 DNA: TGTGCCAGCAGCTTAGTTGGGACAGGGGGCGTCGGCTTGGACCACGAGCAGTACTTC. Its protein product is CASSLVGTGGVGLDHEQYF.

This clone was seen more than once but under ten times. V is TRBV28 and J is TRBJ1-3; TRBD1 aligns across 9 bases. V shed 8 bases and J 0 bases; nucleotides not matched to a gene: 14. Germline lookup yields CDR1 MDHEN and CDR2 SYDVKM. CDR3 length: 18 residues. The CDR3: CASCGTGTLESSGNTIYF. CDR3 sequence (DNA): TGTGCCAGCTGCGGGACAGGGACCTTAGAGAGCTCTGGAAACACCATATATTTT.

This clone was seen only a few times. The chain uses TRBV4-2 and TRBJ2-1, with TRBD1 as a possible D gene (5 bases). This CDR3 region has 15 residues. V was trimmed by 1 base and J by 7 bases, leaving 14 bases between them. Germline V gives CDR1 LGHNA, CDR2 YNFKEQ. CDR3 sequence: CASSQGAGIVNEQFF. The CDR3 nucleotides are TGTGCCAGCAGCCAAGGAGCAGGGATAGTAAATGAGCAGTTCTTC.

The chain combines TRBV13 with TRBJ1-2; a weak D match, TRBD1 (6 bases). The CDR3 loop spans 15 amino acids. CDR1 and CDR2 (germline): PRHDT, FYEKMQ (reference sequence). Trimming left V 1 base short and J 4 bases short, with 13 bases between. CDR3 sequence: CASSLVGGPVYGYTF. The CDR3 DNA reads TGTGCCAGCAGCTTAGTCGGGGGGCCGGTCTATGGCTACACCTTC.

V gene TRBV5-1 combines with J gene TRBJ2-5; 7 nucleotides match TRBD1. The junction had 5 bases not matched to a gene; V was cut back by 4 bases and J by 5 bases. This CDR3 is 13 amino acids long. CDR1 is SGHRS, CDR2 YFSETQ, per germline. The CDR3 region is CASSMTGRETQYF. The DNA of the CDR3 is TGCGCCAGCAGCATGACAGGGCGGGAGACCCAGTACTTC.

V and J are TRBV28 and TRBJ1-2; the match to TRBD1 covers 7 bases. The CDR3 sequence is 14 residues long. V lost 0 bases and J lost 7; bases outside the gene matches: 5. Germline CDR1 reads MDHEN; CDR2 reads SYDVKM. Written as DNA, the CDR3 is TGTGCCAGCAGTTTATGGAGGGGGCGAAGTGGCTACACCTTC. It specifies CASSLWRGRSGYTF.

V and J are TRBV4-2 and TRBJ1-4; 7 bases are shared with TRBD1. J was trimmed by 5 bases and V by 4 bases; bases with no gene match: 19. Germline CDR1 and CDR2: LGHNA and YNFKEQ. The CDR3 contains 19 residues. The CDR3 here is CASSPGEGGGLGGNEKLFF. DNA for the CDR3: TGTGCCAGCAGCCCTGGTGAAGGGGGCGGTCTGGGTGGGAATGAAAAACTGTTTTTT.

The chain has TRBV7-2 and TRBJ1-6; D remains unclear. V was cut by 5 bases and J by 8 bases, with 10 bases left in between. This CDR3 is built from 13 residues. Germline CDR1 and CDR2: SGHTA and FQGNSA. The CDR3 DNA follows: TGTGCCAGCAGCGCCGGCCGGGATTCACCCCTCCACTTT. Translating it yields CASSAGRDSPLHF.

This clone was seen more than once but under ten times. The chain carries TRBV5-1 and TRBJ2-3, with D possibly TRBD2 on 5 matching bases. Trimming removed 7 bases from V and 4 bases from J, with 7 bases in between. Germline CDR1 is SGHRS and CDR2 is YFSETQ. The CDR3 sequence is 11 residues long. The CDR3 bases are TGCGCCAGCCGGGATTCAGATACGCAGTATTTT. Residues: CASRDSDTQYF.

The chain employs TRBV5-1 and TRBJ2-1; TRBD2 aligns across 16 bases. This CDR3 comprises 15 residues. Germline CDR1 and CDR2: SGHRS and YFSETQ. V was clipped by 3 bases and J by 10 bases; unmatched bases: 4. CDR3 sequence reads: CASSSGLAGGGEQFF. The CDR3 region has the DNA TGCGCCAGCAGCTCGGGACTAGCGGGAGGGGGCGAGCAGTTCTTC. The full variable domain, its missing parts supplied by reference TRBV5-1 and TRBJ2-1, is KAGVTQTPRYLIKTRGQQVTLSCSPISGHRSVSWYQQTPGQGLQFLFEYFSETQRNKGNFPGRFSGRQFSNSRSEMNVSTLELGDSALYLCASSSGLAGGGEQFFGPGTRLTVL.